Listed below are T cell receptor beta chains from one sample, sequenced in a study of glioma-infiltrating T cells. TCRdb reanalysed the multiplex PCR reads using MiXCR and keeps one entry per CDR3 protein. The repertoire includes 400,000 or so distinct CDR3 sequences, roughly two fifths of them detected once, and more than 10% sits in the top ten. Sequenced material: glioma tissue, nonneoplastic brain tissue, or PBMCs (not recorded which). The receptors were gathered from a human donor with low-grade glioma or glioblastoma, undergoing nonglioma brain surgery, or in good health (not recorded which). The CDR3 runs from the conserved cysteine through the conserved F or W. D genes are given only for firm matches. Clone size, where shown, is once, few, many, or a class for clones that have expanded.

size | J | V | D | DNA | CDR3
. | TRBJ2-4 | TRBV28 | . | TGTGCCAGCAGCCTTATCCGGGAGTACAAAAACATTCGGTACTTC | CASSLIREYKNIRYF
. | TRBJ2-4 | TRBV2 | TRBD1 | TGTGCCAGCAGCCCGGACAGGGTGAGCATTCAGTACTTC | CASSPDRVSIQYF
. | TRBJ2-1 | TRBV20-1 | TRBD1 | TGCAGTGCTAATGACAGGGACAATGAGCAGTTCTTC | CSANDRDNEQFF
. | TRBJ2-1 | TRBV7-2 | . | TGCGCCAGCAGCTTTACCCCGAACTACAATGAGCAGTTCTTC | CASSFTPNYNEQFF
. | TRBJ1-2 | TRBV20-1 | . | TGCAGTGCTACCGGGACACTTCAAATCTGTGGCTACACCTTC | CSATGTLQICGYTF
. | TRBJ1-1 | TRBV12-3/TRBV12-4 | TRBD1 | TGTGCCAGCAGCCCCCGGACAGGGAGGACTGAAGCTTTCTTT | CASSPRTGRTEAFF
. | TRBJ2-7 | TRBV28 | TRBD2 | TGTGCCAGCAGTTTACCTAGCGGGATCTACGAGCAGTACTTC | CASSLPSGIYEQYF
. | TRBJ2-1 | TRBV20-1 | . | TGCAGTGTGCCGAGAAGCTCCTACAATGAGCAGTTCTTC | CSVPRSSYNEQFF
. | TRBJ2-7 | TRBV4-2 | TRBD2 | TGTGCCAGCAGCCCTGGACTAGCGGGGCCGTTCTCCTACGAGCAGTACTTC | CASSPGLAGPFSYEQYF
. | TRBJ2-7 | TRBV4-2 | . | TGTGCCAGCAGCCGCGGGCGGGATGACTCCTACGAGCAGTACTTC | CASSRGRDDSYEQYF
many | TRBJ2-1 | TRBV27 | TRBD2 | TGTGCCAGCACGGGACTAGCGGCCTACAATGAGCAGTTCTTC | CASTGLAAYNEQFF
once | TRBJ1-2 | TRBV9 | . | TGTGCCAGCAGCGTAGAATCCGGGGCAGGGATTAACTATGGCTACACCTTC | CASSVESGAGINYGYTF
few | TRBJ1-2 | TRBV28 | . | TGTGCCAGCAGTTCAAATACCCCCGAAGGGAGTGGCTACACCTTC | CASSSNTPEGSGYTF
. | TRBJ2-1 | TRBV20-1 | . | TGCAGTGCTGGAACCCACGAAAAAGGGAAACACAATGAGCAGTTCTTC | CSAGTHEKGKHNEQFF
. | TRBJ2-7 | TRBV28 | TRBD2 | TGTGCCAGTCCCCCCCCCCTAGCGGGAGTTTTGAACGAGCAGTACTTC | CASPPPLAGVLNEQYF
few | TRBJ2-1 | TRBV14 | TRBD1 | TGTGCCAGCAGCCAAGATTGGGGACAGGGGGGCAATGAGCAGTTCTTC | CASSQDWGQGGNEQFF
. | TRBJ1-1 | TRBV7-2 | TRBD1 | TGTGCCAGCCAACAGGGGGGGAGGTACACTGAAGCTTTCTTT | CASQQGGRYTEAFF
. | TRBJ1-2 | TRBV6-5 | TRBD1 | TGTGCCAGCAGTCCCGGGGGGACAGGGGGCGTCTTGAGTGGCTACACCTTC | CASSPGGTGGVLSGYTF
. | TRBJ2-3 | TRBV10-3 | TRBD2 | TGTGCCATCGGGGCGGGAGGGAGCACAGATACGCAGTATTTT | CAIGAGGSTDTQYF
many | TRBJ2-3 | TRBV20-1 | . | TGCAGTGCTAGCGTTACCACAAGCACAGATACGCAGTATTTT | CSASVTTSTDTQYF
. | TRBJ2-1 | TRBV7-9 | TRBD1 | TGTGCCAGCACCTCCCAGGGGGCTCACCCCAGCTCCTACAATGAGCAGTTCTTC | CASTSQGAHPSSYNEQFF
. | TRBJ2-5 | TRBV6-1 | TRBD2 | TGTGCCAGCTGTGAAGAAGCGGGAGGGTACAATGAGCAGTACTTC | CASCEEAGGYNEQYF
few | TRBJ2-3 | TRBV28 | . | TGTGCCAGCAAGTCTTGGGGGGGGCTTACAGATACGCAGTATTTT | CASKSWGGLTDTQYF
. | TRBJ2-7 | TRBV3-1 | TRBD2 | TGTGCCAGCAGCTACGGGAGCGGGACTCTCGGCGGCGAGCAGTACTTC | CASSYGSGTLGGEQYF
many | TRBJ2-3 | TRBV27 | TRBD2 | TGTGCCAGCAGTCGGGAACTAGCGGGAACAGATACGCAGTATTTT | CASSRELAGTDTQYF
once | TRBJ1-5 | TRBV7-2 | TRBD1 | TGTGCCAGCAGCTTAGCCACAGGGGGGCGAGGAGAGGCCCAGCATTTT | CASSLATGGRGEAQHF
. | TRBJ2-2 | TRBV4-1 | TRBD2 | TGCGCCAGCAGCCGTTTGGGGTTAGCGGGAGATTCCGGGGAGCTGTTTTTT | CASSRLGLAGDSGELFF